The clone carrying this T cell receptor (beta chain) occurred a few times. Preparing the TCRbeta library involved the use of unique molecular identifiers. TCRdb processed the PCR reads anew with MiXCR; each CDR3 protein has one entry. This table has about 540,000 distinct CDR3 sequences, around 17% appearing once. The sample is drawn from a study of T-cell reconstitution after alpha-beta-depleted transplantation in children. Trimming took off 6 bases at V and 2 bases at J, with 23 bases between the two ends. Germline V CDR1 and CDR2: SGHRS, YFSETQ. This CDR3 contains 17 residues. V usage is TRBV5-1 and J usage is TRBJ2-5; the D gene is possibly TRBD1 (6 bases). The origin of this receptor is a human donor who donated a stem cell graft to a child with acute lymphoblastic leukemia. The material sequenced was PBMCs from the stem cell graft donor, taken from the stem cell graft. CDR3 protein: CASNPRYRGQMQETQYF. The CDR3 region has the DNA TGCGCCAGCAACCCAAGATACCGAGGACAGATGCAAGAGACCCAGTACTTC.